Presented here are 5 T cell receptor beta chains from one specimen sequenced in a study of T cell responses to AZD1222 COVID-19 vaccine. Repertoires were generated with immunoSEQ multiplex PCR, while TCRdb's copy carries only in-frame clones and drops some. This table holds 130,000 to 150,000 clones, 93% found once. This specimen consisted of peripheral blood, obtained on day 0 of AZD1222 vaccination. The source is an adult in good health.

The CDR3 coding sequence is TGTGCCAGCAGCGTAGGCCCCGGGGCTGTCTCCTACAATGAGCAGTTCTTC. This sequence encodes CASSVGPGAVSYNEQFF. The J gene is TRBJ2-1, the V gene TRBV9; D might be TRBD1 or TRBD2, each matching 5 bases. The CDR3 contains 17 residues. The germline V gene encodes CDR1 SGDLS and CDR2 YYNGEE. Trimming cost V 0 bases and J 0 bases, with 13 bases left between them. Supplemented by reference TRBV9 and TRBJ2-1, the full variable domain reads DSGVTQTPKHLITATGQRVTLRCSPRSGDLSVYWYQQSLDQGLQFLIQYYNGEERAKGNILERFSAQQFPDLHSELNLSSLELGDSALYFCASSVGPGAVSYNEQFFGPGTRLTVL.

The chain links TRBV5-1 to TRBJ1-3; D gene ambiguous. V was pared by 4 bases and J by 2 bases, with 10 bases between. Per the germline V gene, CDR1 is SGHRS and CDR2 is YFSETQ. The CDR3 loop spans 14 amino acids. CDR3: CASSTDNPGNTIYF. As DNA, the CDR3 is TGCGCCAGCAGCACCGACAATCCTGGAAACACCATATATTTT.

The chain recombines TRBV9 with TRBJ2-7; D is perhaps TRBD1 (5 bases). Germline CDR1 is SGDLS and CDR2 is YYNGEE. The CDR3 extends over 15 amino acids. Trimming stripped 4 bases from V and 3 bases from J, with 17 bases between. CDR3 bases: TGTGCCAGCAGCCGTAGTCCCAGGGCCCACTACGAGCAGTACTTC. Translation: CASSRSPRAHYEQYF.

J is TRBJ1-5 and V is TRBV27; D might be TRBD1 (6 bases). Germline lookup yields CDR1 MNHEY and CDR2 SMNVEV (reference sequence). Deletions cut 11 bases from V and 7 bases from J, with 18 bases between. This CDR3 comprises 13 residues. CDR3 DNA sequence: TGTGCCTGCGGCCCGGGGGGGGGCCAGCCCCAGCATTTT. Protein product: CACGPGGGQPQHF.

A note on this clone: The same CDR3 also results from other DNA sequences found in this sample. The chain combines TRBV18 with TRBJ2-3; a weak D match, TRBD2 (6 bases). Trimming removed 2 bases at V and 6 bases at J, with 6 bases between. The germline V gene encodes CDR1 KGHSH and CDR2 LQKENI. This CDR3 has 12 amino acids. CDR3 loop: CASSPSGDTQYF. CDR3 bases: TGTGCCAGCTCACCAAGCGGGGATACGCAGTATTTT.